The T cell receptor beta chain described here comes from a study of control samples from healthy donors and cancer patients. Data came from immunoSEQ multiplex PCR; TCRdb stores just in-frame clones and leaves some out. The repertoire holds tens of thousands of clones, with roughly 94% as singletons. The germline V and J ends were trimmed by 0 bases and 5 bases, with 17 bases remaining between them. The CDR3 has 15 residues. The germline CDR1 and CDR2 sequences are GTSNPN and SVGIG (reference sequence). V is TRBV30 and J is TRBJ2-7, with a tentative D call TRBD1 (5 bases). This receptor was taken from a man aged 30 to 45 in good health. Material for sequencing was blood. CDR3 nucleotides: TGTGCCTGGAGTGTACTGGGCAGGGAAGCCCACGAGCAGTACTTC. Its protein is CAWSVLGREAHEQYF. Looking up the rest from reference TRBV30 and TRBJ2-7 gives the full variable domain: SQTIHQWPATLVQPVGSPLSLECTVEGTSNPNLYWYRQAAGRGLQLLFYSVGIGQISSEVPQNLSASRPQDRQFILSSKKLLLSDSGFYLCAWSVLGREAHEQYFGPGTRLTVT.